The rows below give T cell receptor beta chains drawn from one sample of a study of blood T cell repertoires in COVID-19. Clones were sequenced by immunoSEQ multiplex PCR, and TCRdb holds only the in-frame ones, with some missing. The sample carries around 250,000 clones, roughly 88% recorded once. The specimen was PBMCs or T cells enriched from blood (not recorded which). The origin of the receptors is a middle-aged woman who had been exposed to COVID-19. The CDR3 runs from the conserved cysteine through the conserved F or W. Fields, in order: J gene, D gene, V gene, clone size, CDR3 DNA, CDR3 protein. The D gene is left open where the match is weak. Part of the rows lack a size; the others show once, few, many or a class for expanded clones.

j_call: TRBJ1-1
d_call: NA
v_call: TRBV6-5
clone_size: NA
cdr3_nt: TGTGCCAGCAGGATACAGGGGAACACTGAAGCTTTCTTT
cdr3_aa: CASRIQGNTEAFF

j_call: TRBJ2-1
d_call: NA
v_call: TRBV6-5
clone_size: NA
cdr3_nt: TGTGCCAGCAGTTACCCGACTAGCTCCTACAATGAGCAGTTCTTC
cdr3_aa: CASSYPTSSYNEQFF

j_call: TRBJ1-6
d_call: TRBD1
v_call: TRBV7-2
clone_size: NA
cdr3_nt: TGTGCCAGCCGCCCGGGACAGGGCTACAATTCACCCCTCCACTTT
cdr3_aa: CASRPGQGYNSPLHF

j_call: TRBJ1-5
d_call: NA
v_call: TRBV18
clone_size: NA
cdr3_nt: TGTGCCAGCTCACCAGGCCAGACTAGTAGCAATCAGCCCCAGCATTTT
cdr3_aa: CASSPGQTSSNQPQHF

j_call: TRBJ1-4
d_call: TRBD1
v_call: TRBV4-3
clone_size: NA
cdr3_nt: TGCGCCAGCAGCCAAGATCTTCTGCAGGGGGCCGGGGAAAAACTGTTTTTT
cdr3_aa: CASSQDLLQGAGEKLFF

j_call: TRBJ2-2
d_call: NA
v_call: TRBV3-1/TRBV3-2
clone_size: once
cdr3_nt: TGTGCCAGCAGCCCTAAGGGGATATACGGGGAGCTGTTTTTT
cdr3_aa: CASSPKGIYGELFF

j_call: TRBJ1-1
d_call: TRBD1
v_call: TRBV5-1
clone_size: NA
cdr3_nt: TGCGCCAGCAGAACGGGACAGGGGGCCACTGAAGCTTTCTTT
cdr3_aa: CASRTGQGATEAFF

j_call: TRBJ2-7
d_call: TRBD1
v_call: TRBV28
clone_size: NA
cdr3_nt: TGTGCCAGCAATCCGGACAGGGCTGGCGAGCAGTACTTC
cdr3_aa: CASNPDRAGEQYF

j_call: TRBJ2-5
d_call: NA
v_call: TRBV5-4
clone_size: NA
cdr3_nt: TGTGCCAGCAGCTTGGATAGGGAGGGGGGCCAAGAGACCCAGTACTTC
cdr3_aa: CASSLDREGGQETQYF

j_call: TRBJ1-1
d_call: TRBD1
v_call: TRBV29-1
clone_size: NA
cdr3_nt: TGCAGCGTTGGGACAGGGGTCATGAACACTGAAGCTTTCTTT
cdr3_aa: CSVGTGVMNTEAFF

j_call: TRBJ2-7
d_call: TRBD1
v_call: TRBV5-1
clone_size: NA
cdr3_nt: TGCGCCAGCAGCACCCGGACAGGGCCCCCCTACGAGCAGTACTTC
cdr3_aa: CASSTRTGPPYEQYF